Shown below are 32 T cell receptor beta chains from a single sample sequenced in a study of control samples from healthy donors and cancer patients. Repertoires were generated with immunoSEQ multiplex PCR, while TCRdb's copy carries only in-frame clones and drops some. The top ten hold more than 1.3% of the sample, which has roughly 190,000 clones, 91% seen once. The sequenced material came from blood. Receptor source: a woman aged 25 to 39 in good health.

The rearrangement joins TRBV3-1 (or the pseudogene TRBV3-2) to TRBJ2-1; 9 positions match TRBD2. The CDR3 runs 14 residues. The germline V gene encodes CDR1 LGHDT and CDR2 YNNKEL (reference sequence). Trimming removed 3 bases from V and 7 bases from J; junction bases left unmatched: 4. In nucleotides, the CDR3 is TGTGCCAGCAGCCAGTCCAGCGGGAGGAATGAGCAGTTCTTC. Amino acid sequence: CASSQSSGRNEQFF.

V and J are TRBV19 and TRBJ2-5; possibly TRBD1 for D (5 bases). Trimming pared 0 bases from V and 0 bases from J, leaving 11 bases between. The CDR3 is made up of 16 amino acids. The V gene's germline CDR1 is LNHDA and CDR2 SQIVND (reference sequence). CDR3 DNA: TGTGCCAGTAGTATAGATTGGGAAGGGGACCAAGAGACCCAGTACTTC. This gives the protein CASSIDWEGDQETQYF.

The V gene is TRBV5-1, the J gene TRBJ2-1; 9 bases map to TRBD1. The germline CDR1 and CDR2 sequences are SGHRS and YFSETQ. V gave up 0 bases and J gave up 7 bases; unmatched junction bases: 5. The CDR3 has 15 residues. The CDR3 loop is CASSLVGQGGNEQFF. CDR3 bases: TGCGCCAGCAGCTTGGTGGGACAGGGTGGAAATGAGCAGTTCTTC. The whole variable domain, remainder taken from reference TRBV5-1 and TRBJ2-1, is KAGVTQTPRYLIKTRGQQVTLSCSPISGHRSVSWYQQTPGQGLQFLFEYFSETQRNKGNFPGRFSGRQFSNSRSEMNVSTLELGDSALYLCASSLVGQGGNEQFFGPGTRLTVL.

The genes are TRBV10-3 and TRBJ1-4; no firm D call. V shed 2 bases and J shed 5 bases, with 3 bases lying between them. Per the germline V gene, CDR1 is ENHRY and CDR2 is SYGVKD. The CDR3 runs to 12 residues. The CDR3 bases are TGTGCCATCAGTGAGAGGAATGAAAAACTGTTTTTT. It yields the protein CAISERNEKLFF.

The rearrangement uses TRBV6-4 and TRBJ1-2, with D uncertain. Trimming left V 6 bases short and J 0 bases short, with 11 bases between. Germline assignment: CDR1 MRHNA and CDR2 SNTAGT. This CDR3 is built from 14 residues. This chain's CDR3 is CASRTPPANYGYTF. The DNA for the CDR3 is TGTGCCAGCAGGACGCCGCCCGCTAACTATGGCTACACCTTC.

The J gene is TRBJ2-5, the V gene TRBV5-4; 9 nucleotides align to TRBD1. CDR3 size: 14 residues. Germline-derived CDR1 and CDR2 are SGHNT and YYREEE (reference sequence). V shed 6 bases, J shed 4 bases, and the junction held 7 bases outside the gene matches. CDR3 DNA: TGTGCCAGCACCCAGGGACAGGGAGGAGAGACCCAGTACTTC. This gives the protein CASTQGQGGETQYF.

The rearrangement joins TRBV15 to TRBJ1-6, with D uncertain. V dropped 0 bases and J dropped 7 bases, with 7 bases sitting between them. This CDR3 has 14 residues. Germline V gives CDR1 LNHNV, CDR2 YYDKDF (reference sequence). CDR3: CATSRDFRNSPLHF. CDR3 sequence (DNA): TGTGCCACCAGCAGAGATTTTAGGAATTCACCCCTCCACTTT. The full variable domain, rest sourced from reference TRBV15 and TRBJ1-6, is DAMVIQNPRYQVTQFGKPVTLSCSQTLNHNVMYWYQQKSSQAPKLLFHYYDKDFNNEADTPDNFQSRRPNTSFCFLDIRSPGLGDTAMYLCATSRDFRNSPLHFGNGTRLTVT.

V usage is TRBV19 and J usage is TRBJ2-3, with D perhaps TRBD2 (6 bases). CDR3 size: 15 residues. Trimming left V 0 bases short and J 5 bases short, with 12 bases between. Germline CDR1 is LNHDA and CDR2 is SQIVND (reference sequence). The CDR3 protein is CASSIDRGAGDTQYF. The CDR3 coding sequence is TGTGCCAGTAGTATAGATCGCGGGGCTGGAGATACGCAGTATTTT. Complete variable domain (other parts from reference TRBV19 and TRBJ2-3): DGGITQSPKYLFRKEGQNVTLSCEQNLNHDAMYWYRQDPGQGLRLIYYSQIVNDFQKGDIAEGYSVSREKKESFPLTVTSAQKNPTAFYLCASSIDRGAGDTQYFGPGTRLTVL.

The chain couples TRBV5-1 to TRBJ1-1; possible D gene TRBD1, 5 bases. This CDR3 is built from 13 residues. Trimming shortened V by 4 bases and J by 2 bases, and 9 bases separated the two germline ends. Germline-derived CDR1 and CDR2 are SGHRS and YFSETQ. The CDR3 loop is CASSQTENTEAFF. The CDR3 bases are TGCGCCAGCAGCCAGACAGAAAACACTGAAGCTTTCTTT.

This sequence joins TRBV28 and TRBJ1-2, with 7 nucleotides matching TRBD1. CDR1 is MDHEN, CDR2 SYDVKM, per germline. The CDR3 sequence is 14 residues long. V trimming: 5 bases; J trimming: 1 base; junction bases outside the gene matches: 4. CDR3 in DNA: TGTGCCAGCAGTCCGGGACAGCGTAACTATGGCTACACCTTC. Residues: CASSPGQRNYGYTF.

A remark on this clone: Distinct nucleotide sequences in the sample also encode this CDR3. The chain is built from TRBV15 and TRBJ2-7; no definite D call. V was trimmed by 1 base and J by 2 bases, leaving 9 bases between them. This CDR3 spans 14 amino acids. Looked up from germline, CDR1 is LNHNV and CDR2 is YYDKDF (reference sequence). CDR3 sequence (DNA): TGTGCCACCAGCAGAGGGGCAGGAACCTACGAGCAGTACTTC. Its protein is CATSRGAGTYEQYF.

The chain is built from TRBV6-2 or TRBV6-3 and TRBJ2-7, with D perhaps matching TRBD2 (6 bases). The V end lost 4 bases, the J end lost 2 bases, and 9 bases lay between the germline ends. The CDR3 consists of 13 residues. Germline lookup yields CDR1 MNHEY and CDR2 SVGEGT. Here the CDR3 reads CASSWGGTYEQYF. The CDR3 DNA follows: TGTGCCAGCAGTTGGGGAGGCACCTACGAGCAGTACTTC.

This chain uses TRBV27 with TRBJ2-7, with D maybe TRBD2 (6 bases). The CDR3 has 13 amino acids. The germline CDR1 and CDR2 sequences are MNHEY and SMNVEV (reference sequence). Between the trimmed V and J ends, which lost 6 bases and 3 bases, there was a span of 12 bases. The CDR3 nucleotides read TGTGCCAGCAGCCCGGGACTCTACTACGAGCAGTACTTC. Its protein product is CASSPGLYYEQYF.

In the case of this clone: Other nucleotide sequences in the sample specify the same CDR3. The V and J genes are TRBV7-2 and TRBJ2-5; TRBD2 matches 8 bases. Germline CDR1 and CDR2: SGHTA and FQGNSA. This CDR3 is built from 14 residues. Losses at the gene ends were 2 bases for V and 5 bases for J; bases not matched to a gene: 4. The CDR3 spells CASSLSGRGETQYF. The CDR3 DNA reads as TGTGCCAGCAGCTTAAGCGGGAGAGGGGAGACCCAGTACTTC.

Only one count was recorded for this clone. The CDR3 loop is CASSMTGTNEKLFF. CDR3 bases: TGCGCCAGCAGCATGACAGGGACGAATGAAAAACTGTTTTTT. This rearrangement joins TRBV5-1 to TRBJ1-4; 7 positions match TRBD1. CDR1 and CDR2 (germline): SGHRS, YFSETQ. With 4 bases clipped from V and 5 bases from J, the junction kept 5 bases outside the gene matches. The CDR3 is made up of 14 amino acids.

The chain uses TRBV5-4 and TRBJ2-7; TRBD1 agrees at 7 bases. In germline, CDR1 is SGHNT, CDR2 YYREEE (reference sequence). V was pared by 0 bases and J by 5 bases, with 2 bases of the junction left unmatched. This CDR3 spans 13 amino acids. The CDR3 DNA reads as TGTGCCAGCAGCTTGGCCGGGACAGACGAGCAGTACTTC. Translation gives CASSLAGTDEQYF.

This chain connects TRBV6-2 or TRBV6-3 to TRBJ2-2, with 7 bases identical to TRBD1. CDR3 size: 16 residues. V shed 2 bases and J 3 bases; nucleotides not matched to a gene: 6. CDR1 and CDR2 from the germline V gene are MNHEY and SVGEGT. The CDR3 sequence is CASSYLRDSYTGELFF. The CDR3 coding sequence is TGTGCCAGCAGTTACCTCCGGGACAGTTACACCGGGGAGCTGTTTTTT.

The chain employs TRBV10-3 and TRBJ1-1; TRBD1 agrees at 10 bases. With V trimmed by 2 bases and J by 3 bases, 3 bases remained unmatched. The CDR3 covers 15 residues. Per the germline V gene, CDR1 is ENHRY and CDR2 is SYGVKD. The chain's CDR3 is CAISEGQGDYTEAFF. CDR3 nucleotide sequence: TGTGCCATCAGTGAGGGACAGGGGGACTACACTGAAGCTTTCTTT.

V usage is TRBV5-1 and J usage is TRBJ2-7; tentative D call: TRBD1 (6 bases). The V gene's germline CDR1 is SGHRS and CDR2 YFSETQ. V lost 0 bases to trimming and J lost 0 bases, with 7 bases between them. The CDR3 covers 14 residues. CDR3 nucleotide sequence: TGCGCCAGCAGCTTGGGGACAGACTCCTACGAGCAGTACTTC. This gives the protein CASSLGTDSYEQYF.

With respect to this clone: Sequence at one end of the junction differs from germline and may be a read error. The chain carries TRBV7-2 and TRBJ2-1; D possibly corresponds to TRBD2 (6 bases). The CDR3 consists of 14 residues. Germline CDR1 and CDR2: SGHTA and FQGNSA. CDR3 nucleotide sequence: TGTGCCAGCACCTTAGCGGCCTCCTACAATGAGCAGTTCTTC. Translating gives CASTLAASYNEQFF.

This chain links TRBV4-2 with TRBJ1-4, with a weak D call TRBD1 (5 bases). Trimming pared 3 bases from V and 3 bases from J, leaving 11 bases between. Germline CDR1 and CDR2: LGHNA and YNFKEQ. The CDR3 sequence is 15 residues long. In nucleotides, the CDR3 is TGTGCCAGCAGCCAGGGGGTAGGGTCTAATGAAAAACTGTTTTTT. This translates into CASSQGVGSNEKLFF.

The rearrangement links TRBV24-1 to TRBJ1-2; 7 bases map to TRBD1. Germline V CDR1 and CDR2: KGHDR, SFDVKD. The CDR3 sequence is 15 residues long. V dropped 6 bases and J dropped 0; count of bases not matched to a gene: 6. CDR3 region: CATSRTGTSNYGYTF. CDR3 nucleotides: TGTGCCACCAGTAGGACAGGAACGTCTAACTATGGCTACACCTTC.

The CDR3 nucleotides read TGTGCCAGCAAGGCTAGCGGTAGCACAGATACGCAGTATTTT. Amino acid sequence: CASKASGSTDTQYF. The rearrangement joins TRBV9 to TRBJ2-3; 7 bases map to TRBD2. The germline gives CDR1 SGDLS, CDR2 YYNGEE. The V gene end was trimmed by 6 bases and the J gene end by 0 bases; junction bases not matched to a gene: 4. The CDR3 length is 14 residues.

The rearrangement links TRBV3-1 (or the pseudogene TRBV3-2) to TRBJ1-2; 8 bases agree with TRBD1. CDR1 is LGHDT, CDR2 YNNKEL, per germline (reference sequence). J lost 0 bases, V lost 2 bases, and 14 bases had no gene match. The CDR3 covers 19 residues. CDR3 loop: CASSQPPFPGTGANYGYTF. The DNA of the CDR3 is TGTGCCAGCAGCCAACCTCCCTTCCCCGGGACAGGAGCTAACTATGGCTACACCTTC.

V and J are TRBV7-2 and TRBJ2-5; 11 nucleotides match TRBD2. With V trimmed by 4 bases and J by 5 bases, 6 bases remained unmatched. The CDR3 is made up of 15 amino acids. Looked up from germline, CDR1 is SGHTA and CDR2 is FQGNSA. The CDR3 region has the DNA TGTGCCAGCAGCTCGACTAGCGGGGCCTGGGAGACCCAGTACTTC. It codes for CASSSTSGAWETQYF.

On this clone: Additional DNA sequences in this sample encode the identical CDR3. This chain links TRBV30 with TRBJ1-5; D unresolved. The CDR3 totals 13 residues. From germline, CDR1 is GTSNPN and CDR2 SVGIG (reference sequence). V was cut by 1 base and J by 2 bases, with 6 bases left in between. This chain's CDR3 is CAWSGQGNQPQHF. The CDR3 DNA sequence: TGTGCCTGGAGTGGGCAGGGCAATCAGCCCCAGCATTTT.

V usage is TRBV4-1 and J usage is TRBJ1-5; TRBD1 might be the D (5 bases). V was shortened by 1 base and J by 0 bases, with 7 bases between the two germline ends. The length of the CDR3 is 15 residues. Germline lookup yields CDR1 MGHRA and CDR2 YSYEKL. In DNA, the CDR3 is TGCGCCAGCAGCCAAGGAGGGGTTAGCAATCAGCCCCAGCATTTT. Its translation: CASSQGGVSNQPQHF.

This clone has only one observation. The CDR3 DNA is TGTGCCAGCTCACGGACAGGGGAAGGTGGAAACACCATATATTTT. Protein sequence: CASSRTGEGGNTIYF. The V gene is TRBV18, the J gene TRBJ1-3; 9 bases are a match to TRBD1. The CDR3 contains 15 residues. Germline CDR1 and CDR2: KGHSH and LQKENI. J lost 3 bases, V lost 4 bases, and 4 bases had no gene match.

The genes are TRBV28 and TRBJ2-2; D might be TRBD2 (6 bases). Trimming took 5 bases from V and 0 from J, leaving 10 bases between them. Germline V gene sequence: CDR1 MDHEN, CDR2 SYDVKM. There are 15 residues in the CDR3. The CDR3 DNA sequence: TGTGCCAGCAGTGGACTACCCGCGAACACCGGGGAGCTGTTTTTT. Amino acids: CASSGLPANTGELFF.

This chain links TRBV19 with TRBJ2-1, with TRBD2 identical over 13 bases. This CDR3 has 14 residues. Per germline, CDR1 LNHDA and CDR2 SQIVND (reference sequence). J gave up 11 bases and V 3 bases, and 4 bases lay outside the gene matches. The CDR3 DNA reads TGTGCCAGTAGTATCGGGACTAGCGGGAATCAGCAGTTCTTC. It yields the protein CASSIGTSGNQQFF. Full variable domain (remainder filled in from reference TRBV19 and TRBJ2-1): DGGITQSPKYLFRKEGQNVTLSCEQNLNHDAMYWYRQDPGQGLRLIYYSQIVNDFQKGDIAEGYSVSREKKESFPLTVTSAQKNPTAFYLCASSIGTSGNQQFFGPGTRLTVL.

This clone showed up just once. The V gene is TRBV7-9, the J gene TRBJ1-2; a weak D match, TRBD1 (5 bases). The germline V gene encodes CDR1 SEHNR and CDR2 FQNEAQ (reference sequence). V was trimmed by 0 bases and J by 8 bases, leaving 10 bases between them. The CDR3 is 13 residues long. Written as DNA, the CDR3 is TGTGCCAGCAGCTTAGCAGGTCAGGGAGGCTACACCTTC. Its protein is CASSLAGQGGYTF. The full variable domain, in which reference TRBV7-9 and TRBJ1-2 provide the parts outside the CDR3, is DTGVSQNPRHKITKRGQNVTFRCDPISEHNRLYWYRQTLGQGPEFLTYFQNEAQLEKSRLLSDRFSAERPKGSFSTLEIQRTEQGDSAMYLCASSLAGQGGYTFGSGTRLTVV.

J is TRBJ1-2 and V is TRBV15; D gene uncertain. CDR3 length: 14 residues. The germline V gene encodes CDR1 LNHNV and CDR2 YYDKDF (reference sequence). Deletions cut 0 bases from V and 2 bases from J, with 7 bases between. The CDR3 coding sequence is TGTGCCACCAGCAGAGATTCAGTCAACTATGGCTACACCTTC. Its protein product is CATSRDSVNYGYTF.